This is a list of T cell receptor beta chains from one sample in a study of T cell responses to AZD1222 COVID-19 vaccine. Assay used: immunoSEQ multiplex PCR; TCRdb lists only in-frame clones, some missing. This sample has fewer than 150,000 clones, with roughly 91% found just once. The sample here was peripheral blood, taken 28 days after the second AZD1222 dose. The receptor set was obtained from an adult who received the AZD1222 COVID-19 vaccine. Each CDR3 is given with its conserved first and last residue. A D gene is named only where the DNA matches it firmly.

d_call | v_call | cdr3_aa
- | TRBV5-6 | CASSGQLSQPQHF
TRBD1 | TRBV9 | CASDPGTGSQPQHF
- | TRBV2 | CASTQENSSYNEQFF
- | TRBV9 | CASSVEPSRSGETQYF
TRBD1 | TRBV29-1 | CSVGQGFNTEAFF
- | TRBV4-3 | CASSQEVQIAKNIQYF
- | TRBV6-2/TRBV6-3 | CASSNRGDNYNEQFF
TRBD1 | TRBV3-1/TRBV3-2 | CASSQEVDRGPTYEQYF
- | TRBV2 | CASTIALNTEAFF
- | TRBV19 | CASSIRFRGEALHF
- | TRBV11-2 | CASSFQVNGDTQYF
TRBD2 | TRBV2 | CASSEAQGLGPTDTQYF
- | TRBV27 | CASSTLQGRYGYTF
- | TRBV6-4 | CASSEVSGNEQFF
- | TRBV9 | CASSVDPGDTYEQYF
- | TRBV6-2/TRBV6-3 | CASRPNQGLQETQYF
- | TRBV29-1 | CSVGGPSHRDTQYF
- | TRBV6-2/TRBV6-3 | CASSFTSGNQPQHF
- | TRBV27 | CASSFGYGNQPQHF
TRBD2 | TRBV28 | CASSLLAGNTDTQYF
TRBD2 | TRBV4-3 | CASSQGGGSYEQYF
- | TRBV7-2 | CASSFRGAANEKLFF
- | TRBV6-2/TRBV6-3 | CASSTNRAPYGYTF
- | TRBV7-3 | CASSSTDGYGYTF
- | TRBV29-1 | CSVGDWNSPLHF
TRBD1 | TRBV5-6 | CASSDPGNRGQGEQYF
TRBD1 | TRBV13 | CASRTPRDRNTEAFF
- | TRBV6-5 | CATHSGANVLTF
- | TRBV6-2/TRBV6-3 | CASSYSEAYNEQFF
TRBD1 | TRBV19 | CASSIVWGMKGDRDHNEQFF
- | TRBV6-5 | CASRSLEAFF
TRBD1 | TRBV7-9 | CASSFIQGAYGELFF
- | TRBV20-1 | CSARDTAKQFF
- | TRBV4-2 | CASSHGTPGDNSPLHF
TRBD1 | TRBV2 | CASSTPGQGKETQYF
- | TRBV5-4 | CASSSSRRDGEKLFF
- | TRBV6-5 | CASSSGPMTDFYGYTF
- | TRBV18 | CASSPPAGWDQPQHF
- | TRBV7-9 | CASSFSPGAANTEAFF
- | TRBV27 | CASRWHSGNTIYF
- | TRBV12-5 | CASGLVPLGQWEQGEKLFF
- | TRBV10-3 | CAITPDPSNTIYF
- | TRBV15 | CATSRGGQFEAFF
- | TRBV27 | CASSSGNQPQHF
- | TRBV2 | CASRTGTSNQPQHF
- | TRBV7-9 | CASSGWASYNSPLHF
TRBD2 | TRBV19 | CASSMGGGNEQFF
TRBD2 | TRBV25-1 | CASSGSSGLPTGELFF
TRBD1 | TRBV14 | CASSSGTGVPETQYF
- | TRBV10-1 | CASSERQGSYGYTF
TRBD1 | TRBV18 | CASSPMGQGLSSGGYTF
TRBD2 | TRBV20-1 | CSASGLAGRSTDTQYF
TRBD2 | TRBV11-3 | CASSLWNSGSGDTQYF